The 29 T cell receptor beta chains given below trace back to one sample, sequenced in a study of blood T cell repertoires in COVID-19. TCRdb's copy holds only in-frame clones and misses some; the assay was immunoSEQ multiplex PCR. This sample carries over 300,000 clones, around 91% of them seen once, and the ten largest clones take approximately 6.2%. Sequenced sample: peripheral blood. The receptor set was obtained from a man between 18 and 29 years old with active or convalescent COVID-19.

V usage is TRBV29-1 and J usage is TRBJ2-5, with D tentatively TRBD2 (5 bases). Germline values: CDR1 SQVTM, CDR2 ANQGSEA. The CDR3 spans 10 residues. With 6 bases removed from V and 5 bases from J, the gap between germline ends came to 7 bases. CDR3 region: CSVSGETQYF. CDR3 in DNA: TGCAGCGTATCGGGGGAGACCCAGTACTTC.

The chain carries TRBV19 and TRBJ1-2, with D perhaps TRBD1 (6 bases). The ends were cut back, 6 bases at V and 2 bases at J, with 10 bases in the middle. CDR1 and CDR2 (germline): LNHDA, SQIVND (reference sequence). This CDR3 has 13 amino acids. The CDR3, as DNA: TGTGCCAGTAGCAAGGACAGAAACTATGGCTACACCTTC. Translated, it gives CASSKDRNYGYTF.

Note on this clone: At the DNA level, this CDR3 is encoded by other sequences in the same sample as well. CDR3 coding DNA: TGTGCCAGCAGTCCGGGGACAGCGTCTGGAAACACCATATATTTT. It encodes CASSPGTASGNTIYF. The genes are TRBV28 and TRBJ1-3; TRBD1 aligns across 7 bases. J was trimmed by 1 base and V by 5 bases; bases with no gene match: 5. This CDR3 region has 15 residues. The germline V gene encodes CDR1 MDHEN and CDR2 SYDVKM. Full variable domain (outside the CDR3, taken from reference TRBV28 and TRBJ1-3): DVKVTQSSRYLVKRTGEKVFLECVQDMDHENMFWYRQDPGLGLRLIYFSYDVKMKEKGDIPEGYSVSREKKERFSLILESASTNQTSMYLCASSPGTASGNTIYFGEGSWLTVV.

The genes are TRBV6-5 and TRBJ2-3; 9 bases are a match to TRBD1. Per the germline V gene, CDR1 is MNHEY and CDR2 is SVGAGI. Trimming cost V 5 bases and J 6 bases; bases outside gene matches: 3. The CDR3 contains 13 residues. The CDR3 DNA sequence: TGTGCCAGCAGTCTGGACAGGGGTGATACGCAGTATTTT. Amino acids: CASSLDRGDTQYF.

This clone was seen only once. The J gene is TRBJ1-1, the V gene TRBV2; TRBD1 matches at 7 bases. Germline CDR1 is SNHLY and CDR2 is FYNNEI. CDR3 size: 14 residues. The V gene end was trimmed by 6 bases and the J gene end by 1 base; junction bases not matched to a gene: 5. CDR3 DNA: TGTGCCAGCAGACTACAGGGGACGAACACTGAAGCTTTCTTT. It encodes CASRLQGTNTEAFF.

The chain carries TRBV12-3 or TRBV12-4 and TRBJ2-2, with a tentative D call TRBD2 (5 bases). CDR3 length equals 13 residues. Trimming took off 5 bases at V and 8 bases at J, with 12 bases between the two ends. The CDR3 is CASSPRVRGELFF. In nucleotides, the CDR3 is TGTGCCAGCAGTCCGCGGGTTAGGGGGGAGCTGTTTTTT.

The V call is TRBV9, the J call TRBJ2-7; D unresolved. CDR3 length: 13 amino acids. V was trimmed by 0 bases and J by 3 bases, leaving 7 bases between them. CDR1 SGDLS and CDR2 YYNGEE come from the germline V gene. In DNA form, the CDR3 reads TGTGCCAGCAGCGTAGGGCCCCACTACGAGCAGTACTTC. Protein product: CASSVGPHYEQYF.

The J gene is TRBJ2-3, the V gene TRBV27; D is undetermined. This CDR3 region has 15 residues. V lost 2 bases and J lost 0, with 9 bases in between. Per the germline V gene, CDR1 is MNHEY and CDR2 is SMNVEV (reference sequence). Written as DNA, the CDR3 is TGTGCCAGCAGTTTACCAGGATCTAGCACAGATACGCAGTATTTT. It encodes CASSLPGSSTDTQYF.

Only a few counts were recorded for this clone. The genes are TRBV2 and TRBJ2-7; the D gene is possibly TRBD2 (5 bases). V shed 7 bases and J shed 4 bases, with 14 bases lying between them. CDR3 length equals 13 residues. Germline V CDR1 and CDR2: SNHLY, FYNNEI. CDR3 coding DNA: TGTGCCAGCATGAAGACGGGATCATACGAGCAGTACTTC. Encoded protein: CASMKTGSYEQYF.

V usage is TRBV11-1 and J usage is TRBJ2-7; 7 bases line up with TRBD2. V lost 1 base and J lost 3; bases outside the gene matches: 6. CDR3 length equals 15 residues. Germline CDR1 and CDR2: SGHAT and FQDESV (reference sequence). The CDR3 DNA reads as TGTGCCAGCAGCTTAGGCACGGGACTAAACTACGAGCAGTACTTC. Amino acids: CASSLGTGLNYEQYF.

V usage is TRBV7-3 and J usage is TRBJ2-5; TRBD2 matches at 7 bases. The V gene's germline CDR1 is SGHTA and CDR2 FQGTGA. CDR3 length equals 17 residues. V lost 2 bases and J lost 5; bases outside the gene matches: 14. The CDR3 region is CASSLGLSPTGGETQYF. CDR3 nucleotide sequence: TGTGCCAGCAGCTTAGGTCTGAGCCCAACCGGGGGGGAGACCCAGTACTTC.

This clone was observed a handful of times. The rearrangement uses TRBV7-2 and TRBJ2-7, with D maybe TRBD2 (5 bases). The germline V gene has CDR1 SGHTA and CDR2 FQGNSA. The germline V and J ends were trimmed by 6 bases and 1 base, with 13 bases remaining between them. The CDR3 covers 14 residues. The CDR3 DNA is TGTGCCAGCAGTCCAGGTTTAGCGTCCTACGAGCAGTACTTC. This codes for CASSPGLASYEQYF.

The gene calls are TRBV5-1 and TRBJ1-1; D is perhaps TRBD1 (6 bases). CDR3 length: 14 amino acids. CDR1 and CDR2 (germline): SGHRS, YFSETQ. V was cut by 4 bases and J by 1 base, with 11 bases left in between. Here the CDR3 reads CASSGRQANTEAFF. DNA for the CDR3: TGCGCCAGCAGCGGGAGACAGGCGAACACTGAAGCTTTCTTT.

This chain connects TRBV5-8 to TRBJ1-5; D not resolved. CDR1 is SGHTS, CDR2 YDEGEE, per germline. The V end was cut by 2 bases, the J end by 3 bases, with 12 bases between. The CDR3 is 15 residues long. The CDR3 sequence is CASSFSGRFNQPQHF. The DNA for the CDR3 is TGTGCCAGCAGCTTCTCTGGCAGGTTCAATCAGCCCCAGCATTTT.

The rearrangement joins TRBV2 to TRBJ1-6; the D is unclear. With 0 bases removed from V and 9 bases from J, the gap between germline ends came to 12 bases. This CDR3 region has 15 residues. Germline values: CDR1 SNHLY, CDR2 FYNNEI. The CDR3 reads CASSEALNDFSPLHF. In nucleotides, the CDR3 is TGTGCCAGCAGTGAAGCGTTAAATGACTTTTCACCCCTCCACTTT.

The chain links TRBV2 to TRBJ1-4; 10 bases fit TRBD1. The CDR3 consists of 13 residues. The germline V gene has CDR1 SNHLY and CDR2 FYNNEI. J lost 14 bases, V lost 9 bases, and 12 bases had no gene match. This chain's CDR3 is CASQDRGQGRLFF. The CDR3, as DNA: TGTGCCAGTCAAGACAGGGGACAGGGGCGGCTGTTTTTT.

This clone has just one count. The chain recombines TRBV5-4 with TRBJ1-1, with 10 bases identical to TRBD1. Germline trimming cut 3 bases from V and 3 bases from J; bases unmatched to any gene: 8. This CDR3 has 16 residues. Germline values: CDR1 SGHNT, CDR2 YYREEE (reference sequence). In DNA form, the CDR3 reads TGTGCCAGCAGCTGGAGGACAGGGGGAAGGTACACTGAAGCTTTCTTT. The encoded protein is CASSWRTGGRYTEAFF.

The chain joins TRBV7-9 to TRBJ2-7, with 7 nucleotides matching TRBD1. The CDR3 has 15 amino acids. Trimming at V came to 2 bases and at J to 5 bases, leaving 9 bases not matched to a gene. Per the germline V gene, CDR1 is SEHNR and CDR2 is FQNEAQ (reference sequence). The CDR3 loop reads CASSLSRGILHEQYF. As DNA, the CDR3 is TGTGCCAGCAGCTTAAGCAGGGGGATCCTTCACGAGCAGTACTTC.

The V gene is TRBV6-2 or TRBV6-3, the J gene TRBJ2-1; D gene uncertain. V was shortened by 3 bases and J by 1 base, with 10 bases between the two germline ends. The CDR3 length is 15 residues. CDR1 and CDR2 from the germline V gene are MNHEY and SVGEGT. In DNA, the CDR3 is TGTGCCAGCAGTTATCCCCCAGGTTCCTACAATGAGCAGTTCTTC. Amino acids: CASSYPPGSYNEQFF.

The chain joins TRBV6-4 to TRBJ2-1, with 8 bases matching TRBD1. The CDR3 is 16 amino acids. Germline CDR1 MRHNA, CDR2 SNTAGT. V trimming: 0 bases; J trimming: 1 base; junction bases outside the gene matches: 2. This CDR3 reads CASSDSRTGSYNEQFF. As DNA, the CDR3 is TGTGCCAGCAGTGACTCCAGGACAGGGTCCTACAATGAGCAGTTCTTC.

J is TRBJ1-5 and V is TRBV6-2 or TRBV6-3, with 9 bases lining up with TRBD1. Germline assignment: CDR1 MNHEY and CDR2 SVGEGT. The CDR3 runs to 15 residues. V was pared by 6 bases and J by 6 bases, with 9 bases of the junction left unmatched. CDR3 sequence: CASSRPGTGIQPQHF. The DNA of the CDR3 is TGTGCCAGCAGCCGACCTGGGACAGGGATTCAGCCCCAGCATTTT.

The chain employs TRBV3-1 (or the pseudogene TRBV3-2) and TRBJ2-7; TRBD1 agrees at 9 bases. CDR1 is LGHDT, CDR2 YNNKEL, per germline (reference sequence). The CDR3 is 14 residues long. Trimming cost V 3 bases and J 7 bases; bases outside gene matches: 7. CDR3 amino acids: CASSQMDRGGEQYF. CDR3 DNA: TGTGCCAGCAGCCAGATGGACAGGGGTGGGGAGCAGTACTTC.

This chain uses TRBV6-5 with TRBJ1-1; D is possibly TRBD1 (6 bases). Germline CDR1 reads MNHEY; CDR2 reads SVGAGI. This CDR3 has 14 residues. V lost 7 bases and J lost 3, with 15 bases in between. DNA for the CDR3: TGTGCCAGCACCCGGACAGTCCGGGACACTGAAGCTTTCTTT. Translating gives CASTRTVRDTEAFF.

The sample holds a few counts of this clone. The chain employs TRBV29-1 and TRBJ2-1; TRBD2 matches 13 bases. With 6 bases clipped from V and 3 bases from J, the junction kept 5 bases outside the gene matches. The V gene's germline CDR1 is SQVTM and CDR2 ANQGSEA. This CDR3 region has 15 residues. The CDR3 DNA reads TGCAGCGTCATACTAGCGGGAGGGAACTACAATGAGCAGTTCTTC. Its translation is CSVILAGGNYNEQFF.

The genes are TRBV7-2 and TRBJ1-5; 8 nucleotides agree with TRBD1. Germline-derived CDR1 and CDR2 are SGHTA and FQGNSA. After removal of 4 bases from V and 9 bases from J, the junction contained 8 bases not matched to a gene. The CDR3 contains 14 residues. The CDR3 DNA is TGTGCCAGCAGCTGGGACAGGTATAAAGGGCCCCAGCATTTT. This gives the protein CASSWDRYKGPQHF.

The CDR3 reads CASSYSLAGELFF. The CDR3, as DNA: TGTGCCAGCAGCTATTCGTTGGCCGGGGAGCTGTTTTTT. V is TRBV6-6 and J is TRBJ2-2; D is undetermined. Germline V gene lookup returns CDR1 MNHNY and CDR2 SVGAGI (reference sequence). This CDR3 is 13 amino acids long. Trimming removed 6 bases from V and 6 bases from J, with 11 bases in between.

The chain has TRBV7-2 and TRBJ1-4, with D perhaps matching TRBD1 (5 bases). The CDR3 contains 16 residues. Germline V lookup: CDR1 SGHTA, CDR2 FQGNSA. V lost 3 bases to trimming and J lost 0 bases, with 11 bases between them. This CDR3 reads CASSFGRAPTNEKLFF. In nucleotides, the CDR3 is TGTGCCAGCAGCTTCGGCAGGGCACCAACTAATGAAAAACTGTTTTTT.

V is TRBV28 and J is TRBJ2-1; 7 bases align to TRBD2. The CDR3 has 14 amino acids. CDR1 and CDR2 (germline): MDHEN, SYDVKM. The ends lost 5 bases at V and 8 bases at J; junction bases unmatched: 9. DNA for the CDR3: TGTGCCAGCAGTGTCGCGGGAGTTGTCGATGAGCAGTTCTTC. This sequence encodes CASSVAGVVDEQFF.

On this clone itself: In the same sample, other DNA sequences code for this CDR3. This CDR3 is CASSYSSDGYTF. The CDR3 coding sequence is TGTGCCAGCAGTTACTCGTCAGATGGCTACACCTTC. The chain combines TRBV6-5 with TRBJ1-2; D not certain. Germline V gene sequence: CDR1 MNHEY, CDR2 SVGAGI. V was cut by 0 bases and J by 6 bases, with 5 bases left in between. The CDR3 is 12 amino acids.